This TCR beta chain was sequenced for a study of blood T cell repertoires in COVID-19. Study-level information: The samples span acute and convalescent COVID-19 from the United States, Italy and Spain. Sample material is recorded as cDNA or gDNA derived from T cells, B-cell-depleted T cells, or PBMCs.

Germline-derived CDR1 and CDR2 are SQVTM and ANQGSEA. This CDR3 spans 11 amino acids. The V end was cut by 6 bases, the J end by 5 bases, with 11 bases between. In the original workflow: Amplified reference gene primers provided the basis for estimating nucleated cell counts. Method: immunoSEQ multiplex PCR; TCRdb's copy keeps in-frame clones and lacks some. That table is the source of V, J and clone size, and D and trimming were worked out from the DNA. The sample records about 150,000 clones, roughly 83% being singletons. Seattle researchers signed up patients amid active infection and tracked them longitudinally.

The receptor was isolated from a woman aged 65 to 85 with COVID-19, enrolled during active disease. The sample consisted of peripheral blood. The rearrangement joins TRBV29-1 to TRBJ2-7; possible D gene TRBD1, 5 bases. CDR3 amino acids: CSVGQGNEQYF. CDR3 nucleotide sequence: TGCAGCGTGGGGCAGGGAAACGAGCAGTACTTC.